This T cell receptor (beta chain) was profiled in a study of STAT3 mutations in large granular lymphocyte leukemia. The table came from immunoSEQ multiplex PCR; TCRdb's copy has only in-frame clones and leaves some out. The sample records fewer than 15,000 clones, approximately 88% being singletons. Germline V CDR1 and CDR2: SGHTA, FQGTGA. CDR3 length: 16 residues. V shed 1 base, J shed 7 bases, and the junction held 8 bases outside the gene matches. A note on this clone: What it binds is not known.

Study-wide findings and caveats: In some patients, a small highly pathogenic clone possibly went undetected. Every T-cell large granular lymphocyte leukemia patient had at least one immunodominant TCR beta clonotype. After therapy, about 35% of the 18 patients switched clonotypes, all new clones STAT3 wild type. No sample exists from the first appearance of each clone.

Material: PBMCs. The chain is built from TRBV7-3 and TRBJ2-1, with 9 bases that match TRBD2. This TCR came from a human donor with T large granular lymphocyte leukemia. Some clones in this sample may be carry-over from other donors' samples. The chain's CDR3 is CASSLSDSGSSNEQFF. CDR3 nucleotide sequence: TGTGCCAGCAGCTTAAGCGATAGCGGGAGCTCTAATGAGCAGTTCTTC. The complete variable domain, with remaining parts taken from reference TRBV7-3 and TRBJ2-1, reads GAGVSQTPSNKVTEKGKYVELRCDPISGHTALYWYRQSLGQGPEFLIYFQGTGAADDSGLPNDRFFAVRPEGSVSTLKIQRTERGDSAVYLCASSLSDSGSSNEQFFGPGTRLTVL.